This T cell receptor beta chain was obtained from a study of T cell changes during pregnancy in multiple sclerosis. The germline V gene encodes CDR1 LNHDA and CDR2 SQIVND (reference sequence). The CDR3 covers 15 residues. Losses at the gene ends were 3 bases for V and 6 bases for J; bases not matched to a gene: 4. Assay: immunoSEQ multiplex PCR; the TCRdb copy retains only in-frame clones and omits some. This sample carries approximately 93,000 clones, less than 95% of them seen once, and the ten largest clones take around 0.93%. The gene calls are TRBV19 and TRBJ2-1; 11 bases are shared with TRBD1. Sequenced material: peripheral blood, taken before pregnancy. This receptor was obtained from a female donor with multiple sclerosis, enrolled in a pregnancy study. DNA of the CDR3: TGTGCCAGTAGTATGAGGACAGGGGGCTCCAATGAGCAGTTCTTC. This sequence encodes CASSMRTGGSNEQFF.